This T cell receptor beta chain was captured by sequencing in a study of response to subunit inactivated influenza vaccine. The study's findings and limits: It was the authors' suggestion that each seasonal influenza vaccination recruits few new T cells.

As regards this clonotype: Its antigen is unknown.

TCRdb reprocessed the RT-PCR reads via MiXCR and lists one record per CDR3 protein. This sample has 650,000 to 800,000 distinct CDR3 sequences; approximately 15% occur once, and the top ten carry 6.5% to 8.5%. This clonotype was obtained from a man aged 45-65 years who received an inactivated influenza vaccine. Source: PBMCs from blood, taken approximately 15 days before vaccination.

Written as DNA, the CDR3 is TGCGCCAGCAGCCAAGATTTTTCGGACTCTACTGAAGCTTTCTTT. Protein product: CASSQDFSDSTEAFF. The rearrangement links TRBV4-3 to TRBJ1-1; D call uncertain. V was shortened by 0 bases and J by 5 bases, with 13 bases between the two germline ends. Germline V gene sequence: CDR1 LGHNA, CDR2 YSLEER. The CDR3 sequence is 15 residues long.